This T cell receptor beta chain emerged from a study of shared clonotypes between healthy human individuals. About the study: Serving as donors were a couple of women and a few men, whose ages spanned 18 to 49.

Per germline, CDR1 SGHTA and CDR2 FQGNSA. The CDR3 sequence is 14 residues long. Both CD45RO+ cells and CCR7-negative CD45RA+ TemRA cells were combined to make up CD8 memory. The method was immunoSEQ multiplex PCR; TCRdb's version includes in-frame clones alone and lacks a portion of them. The table shows 90,000 to 150,000 clones, with around 68% occurring only once. This sequence joins TRBV7-2 and TRBJ2-5, with TRBD1 matching 7 bases. With the DNA end fitting TRBJ2-7 better, the J assignment may be wrong. This sequence originates from a woman in her 30s in good health. The sequenced sample consisted of memory CD8+ T cells sorted from blood. As for subset: CD45RO+ cells pooled with CCR7-negative TemRA cells. CDR3 DNA: TGTGCCAGCAGCTTCGGGACAGCGTCCTACGAGCAGTACTTC. Encoded protein: CASSFGTASYEQYF.